This T cell receptor beta chain came from a study of CD8+CD57+ T cells in acquired aplastic anemia. This clonotype was observed many times. Researchers used genomic DNA as the template to profile TCR beta VDJ and CDR3. TCRdb redid the calling of the reads with MiXCR, one entry per CDR3 protein. This table holds over 150,000 distinct CDR3 sequences, approximately 50% found once. Trimming took 0 bases from V and 7 from J, leaving 13 bases between them. The CDR3 sequence is 14 residues long. Germline assignment: CDR1 DFQATT and CDR2 SNEGSKA (reference sequence). V usage is TRBV20-1 and J usage is TRBJ1-5, with a possible D match to TRBD1 (6 bases). The origin of this receptor is a human donor in good health, serving as a control. Specimen: sorted CD4+, CD8+, or CD8+CD57+ T cells (not recorded which) from PBMCs. The CDR3 sequence is CSARDHRGHQPQHF. The CDR3 DNA sequence: TGCAGTGCTAGAGATCACCGGGGGCACCAGCCCCAGCATTTT.